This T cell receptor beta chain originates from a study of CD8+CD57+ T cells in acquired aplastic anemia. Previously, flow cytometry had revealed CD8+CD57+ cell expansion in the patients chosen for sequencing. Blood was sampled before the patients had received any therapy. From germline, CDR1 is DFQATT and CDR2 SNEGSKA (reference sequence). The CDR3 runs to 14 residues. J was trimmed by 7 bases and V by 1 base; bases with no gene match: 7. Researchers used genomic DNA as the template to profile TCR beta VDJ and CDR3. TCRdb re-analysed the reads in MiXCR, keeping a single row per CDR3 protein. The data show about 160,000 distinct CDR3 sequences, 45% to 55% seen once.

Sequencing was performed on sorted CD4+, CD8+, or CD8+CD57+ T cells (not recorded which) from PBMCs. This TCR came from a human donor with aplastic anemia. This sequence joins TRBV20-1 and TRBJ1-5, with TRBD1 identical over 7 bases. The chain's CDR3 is CSARAGQLGQPQHF. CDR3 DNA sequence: TGCAGTGCTAGAGCGGGACAGCTTGGACAGCCCCAGCATTTT.